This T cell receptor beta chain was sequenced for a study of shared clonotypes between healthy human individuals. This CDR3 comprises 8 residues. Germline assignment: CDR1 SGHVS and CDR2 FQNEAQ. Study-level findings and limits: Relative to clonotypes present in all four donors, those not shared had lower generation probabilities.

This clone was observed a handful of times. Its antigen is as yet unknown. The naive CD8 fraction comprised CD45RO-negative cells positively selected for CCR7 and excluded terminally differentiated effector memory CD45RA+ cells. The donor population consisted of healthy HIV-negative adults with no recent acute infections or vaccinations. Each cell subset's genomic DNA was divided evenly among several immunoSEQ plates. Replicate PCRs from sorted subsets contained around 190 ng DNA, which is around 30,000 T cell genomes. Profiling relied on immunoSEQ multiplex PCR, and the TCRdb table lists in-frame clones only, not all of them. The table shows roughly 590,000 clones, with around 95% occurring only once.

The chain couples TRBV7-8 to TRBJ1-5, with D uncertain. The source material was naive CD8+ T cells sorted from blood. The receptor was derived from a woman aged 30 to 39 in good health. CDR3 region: CDKEPQHF. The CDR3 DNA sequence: TGTGACAAAGAGCCCCAGCATTTT.